This T cell receptor (beta chain) is from a study of T cells in Graves' hyperthyroidism and ophthalmopathy. This clonotype was seen many times. TCR beta CDR3 sequences were amplified from RNA transcripts. RT-PCR in the first round (using the HTBI primer set) targeted the TCR CDR3. Each CDR3 protein is one row after TCRdb ran MiXCR on the multiplex PCR reads. Of 700,000 or so distinct CDR3 sequences in the sample, 16% are singletons; the top ten hold over 7.5%. Investigators excluded patients with uncontrolled infection, other autoimmune disease, pregnancy or lactation. This CDR3 has 15 amino acids. The J segment lost 4 bases and the V segment lost 7 bases, leaving 10 bases of the junction unmatched. Germline V lookup: CDR1 MDHEN, CDR2 SYDVKM.

The receptor's source is a man between 18 and 29 years old with Graves' hyperthyroidism. Sequencing input: blood. V and J are TRBV28 and TRBJ2-3, with 8 positions matching TRBD1. CDR3 residues: CASKFNQGASDTQYF. For the CDR3, the DNA is TGTGCCAGCAAGTTTAATCAGGGGGCTTCAGATACGCAGTATTTT.